The clone carrying this T cell receptor beta chain was observed a few times. Antigen specificity is unknown. The sample is drawn from a study of CD8+CD57+ T cells in acquired aplastic anemia. Whole-study context: DNA from sorted CD4+ and CD8+ cells averaged roughly 3.2 ug. Study-level points and caveats: Patients did not significantly differ from controls in CD8+ Simpson's diversity.

V lost 1 base and J lost 6, with 16 bases in between. The germline V gene has CDR1 SGHTA and CDR2 FQGNSA. This CDR3 has 15 amino acids. TCR beta VDJ and CDR3 profiling used genomic DNA as template. TCRdb reanalysed the reads using MiXCR and keeps one entry per CDR3 protein. The table shows 150,000 or so distinct CDR3 sequences, with 55% to 70% occurring only once. The rearrangement uses TRBV7-2 and TRBJ2-7, with D unresolved. The receptor comes from a human donor in good health. The sample taken for sequencing was sorted CD4+, CD8+, or CD8+CD57+ T cells (not recorded which) from PBMCs. The CDR3 sequence is CASSLVGRREGEQYF. The CDR3 DNA sequence: TGTGCCAGCAGCTTAGTAGGCCGCCGAGAAGGCGAGCAGTACTTC.